Each of the 27 T cell receptor beta chains below was sequenced from the same sample in a study of blood T cell repertoires in COVID-19. Using immunoSEQ multiplex PCR, the repertoire was profiled, and TCRdb retains in-frame clones only, with some absent. The sample contains some 150,000 clones, 75% to 90% of which appear only once. Material for sequencing was peripheral blood. These receptors all stem from a man aged 45-65 years who had recovered from COVID-19.

The chain recombines TRBV27 with TRBJ1-1, with 7 bases fitting TRBD1. V trimming: 4 bases; J trimming: 0 bases; junction bases outside the gene matches: 2. The CDR3 is 14 amino acids. CDR1 is MNHEY, CDR2 SMNVEV, per germline (reference sequence). In nucleotides, the CDR3 is TGTGCCAGCAGTTCAGGACAGGTGAACACTGAAGCTTTCTTT. Translation gives CASSSGQVNTEAFF.

This chain connects TRBV6-5 to TRBJ2-6; no firm D call. The CDR3 consists of 15 residues. The germline CDR1 and CDR2 sequences are MNHEY and SVGAGI. Trimming left V 6 bases short and J 1 base short, with 10 bases between. The CDR3 DNA reads TGTGCCAGCAGCCTGGGCCCGTCTGGGGCCAACGTCCTGACTTTC. Amino acids: CASSLGPSGANVLTF.

The chain combines TRBV6-2 or TRBV6-3 with TRBJ1-1, with D unclear. V lost 4 bases and J 0 bases, leaving 9 bases between the germline ends. From germline, CDR1 is MNHEY and CDR2 SVGEGT. The CDR3 length is 14 residues. CDR3 DNA: TGTGCCAGCAGTTTTCGGGAGATGAACACTGAAGCTTTCTTT. It encodes CASSFREMNTEAFF.

The chain has TRBV6-5 and TRBJ2-1; no definite D call. V lost 6 bases to trimming and J lost 0 bases, with 12 bases between them. CDR1 MNHEY and CDR2 SVGAGI come from the germline V gene. This CDR3 is 15 amino acids long. CDR3 sequence (DNA): TGTGCCAGCAGCCCGAATAGCCACTCCTACAATGAGCAGTTCTTC. Protein product: CASSPNSHSYNEQFF.

The chain recombines TRBV7-3 with TRBJ1-5; D remains unclear. CDR3 length: 15 amino acids. V lost 3 bases and J 3 bases, leaving 12 bases between the germline ends. Germline V gene lookup returns CDR1 SGHTA and CDR2 FQGTGA. The CDR3 DNA reads TGTGCCAGCAGCTTGGCGGGGATGGTCAATCAGCCCCAGCATTTT. Protein product: CASSLAGMVNQPQHF.

The V gene is TRBV27, the J gene TRBJ2-7, with TRBD1 matching over 7 bases. The CDR3 loop spans 14 amino acids. Trimming cost V 0 bases and J 5 bases; bases outside gene matches: 4. From germline, CDR1 is MNHEY and CDR2 SMNVEV (reference sequence). The CDR3 nucleotides are TGTGCCAGCAGTTTATCAGAGGACAGGCACGAGCAGTACTTC. Protein sequence: CASSLSEDRHEQYF.

The chain has TRBV5-5 and TRBJ1-1, with a weak D call TRBD1 (6 bases). CDR3 size: 17 residues. Trimming stripped 2 bases from V and 5 bases from J, with 22 bases between. Germline loops: CDR1 SGHKS, CDR2 YYEKEE (reference sequence). CDR3 protein: CASSLRTGHSGVTEAFF. The DNA of the CDR3 is TGTGCCAGCAGCTTACGAACCGGGCATTCAGGGGTGACTGAAGCTTTCTTT.

This chain links TRBV19 with TRBJ2-2; 8 bases line up with TRBD2. This CDR3 region has 15 residues. Losses at the gene ends were 1 base for V and 4 bases for J; bases not matched to a gene: 2. From germline, CDR1 is LNHDA and CDR2 SQIVND (reference sequence). The CDR3, as DNA: TGTGCCAGTAGTATAGGGCTAGCGGGCACCGGGGAGCTGTTTTTT. It yields the protein CASSIGLAGTGELFF.

The V call is TRBV19, the J call TRBJ1-1, with unresolved D. This CDR3 is built from 14 residues. From germline, CDR1 is LNHDA and CDR2 SQIVND (reference sequence). V was cut by 0 bases and J by 3 bases, with 8 bases left in between. Written as DNA, the CDR3 is TGTGCCAGTAGTATAGATGTGGCAGACACTGAAGCTTTCTTT. This encodes CASSIDVADTEAFF.

The rearrangement uses TRBV7-2 and TRBJ2-5; a possible D gene is TRBD2 (6 bases). The CDR3 totals 14 residues. CDR1 and CDR2 from the germline V gene are SGHTA and FQGNSA. Trimming left V 0 bases short and J 2 bases short, with 7 bases between. The CDR3 protein is CASSLAGTQETQYF. DNA for the CDR3: TGTGCCAGCAGCTTAGCGGGGACTCAAGAGACCCAGTACTTC.

The chain links TRBV5-1 to TRBJ1-1; D is unclear. V gave up 2 bases and J gave up 4 bases, with 9 bases separating them. Germline assignment: CDR1 SGHRS and CDR2 YFSETQ. This CDR3 spans 13 amino acids. For the CDR3, the DNA is TGCGCCAGCAGCTTCAGTGGGCTCACTGAAGCTTTCTTT. It codes for CASSFSGLTEAFF.

The CDR3: CASSPGTSGGTYEQYF. The CDR3 region has the DNA TGTGCCAGCAGCCCAGGGACTAGCGGGGGCACCTACGAGCAGTACTTC. The genes are TRBV7-2 and TRBJ2-7; 14 bases agree with TRBD2. CDR1 SGHTA and CDR2 FQGNSA come from the germline V gene. This CDR3 comprises 16 residues. The junction had 5 bases not matched to a gene; V was cut back by 5 bases and J by 2 bases.

This chain uses TRBV5-4 with TRBJ2-2, with 7 bases that match TRBD1. V gave up 2 bases and J gave up 7 bases; unmatched junction bases: 8. Germline V CDR1 and CDR2: SGHNT, YYREEE (reference sequence). The CDR3 length is 15 residues. The chain's CDR3 is CASSFPGTADGELFF. The CDR3 coding sequence is TGTGCCAGCAGCTTCCCCGGGACAGCAGACGGGGAGCTGTTTTTT.

The CDR3 is CASSSRTGDAFF. The CDR3 bases are TGTGCCAGCAGCTCCCGAACAGGGGACGCTTTCTTT. The rearrangement links TRBV11-3 to TRBJ1-1; 7 bases are shared with TRBD1. Germline V lookup: CDR1 SGHNT, CDR2 YENEEA. With V trimmed by 4 bases and J by 11 bases, 7 bases remained unmatched. There are 12 residues in the CDR3.

The chain employs TRBV5-4 and TRBJ2-5, with 8 bases matching TRBD1. V lost 5 bases, J lost 5 bases, and 5 bases stayed unmatched. In germline, CDR1 is SGHNT, CDR2 YYREEE (reference sequence). The CDR3 extends over 13 amino acids. Written as DNA, the CDR3 is TGTGCCAGCAGGCCGACAGGGGAGGAGACCCAGTACTTC. Amino acid sequence: CASRPTGEETQYF.

The J gene is TRBJ1-1, the V gene TRBV27; D uncertain. From germline, CDR1 is MNHEY and CDR2 SMNVEV (reference sequence). The CDR3 contains 14 residues. With 5 bases removed from V and 2 bases from J, the gap between germline ends came to 12 bases. CDR3 coding DNA: TGTGCCAGCAGTGTTATCCCGGTAAACACTGAAGCTTTCTTT. This translates into CASSVIPVNTEAFF.

The chain employs TRBV27 and TRBJ1-1, with a tentative D call TRBD1 (5 bases). Per the germline V gene, CDR1 is MNHEY and CDR2 is SMNVEV (reference sequence). This CDR3 region has 14 residues. Trimming shortened V by 5 bases and J by 4 bases, and 14 bases separated the two germline ends. The chain's CDR3 is CASSPRGVRTEAFF. Here the CDR3 DNA reads TGTGCCAGCAGTCCCCGGGGGGTTCGCACTGAAGCTTTCTTT.

V and J are TRBV6-5 and TRBJ2-3; 10 nucleotides align to TRBD2. CDR1 is MNHEY and CDR2 is SVGAGI in the germline V gene. The trim removed 6 bases at V and 11 bases at J, leaving 5 bases unmatched. The CDR3 contains 12 residues. CDR3 nucleotides: TGTGCCAGCAGCAAAAGCGGGAGGGAGCAGTATTTT. Its translation: CASSKSGREQYF.

The chain's CDR3 is CASSPPGQDYSPLHF. In nucleotides, the CDR3 is TGCGCCAGCAGCCCCCCGGGACAGGACTATTCACCCCTCCACTTT. The chain joins TRBV4-1 to TRBJ1-6, with 8 bases identical to TRBD1. The germline CDR1 and CDR2 sequences are MGHRA and YSYEKL. The CDR3 is 15 residues long. V trimming: 4 bases; J trimming: 8 bases; junction bases outside the gene matches: 7.

The chain has TRBV6-5 and TRBJ2-5, with a tentative D call TRBD2 (5 bases). The V end was cut by 0 bases, the J end by 5 bases, with 13 bases between. CDR1 and CDR2 (germline): MNHEY, SVGAGI. The CDR3 spans 15 residues. CDR3 in amino acids: CASSYSAGGFETQYF. CDR3 coding DNA: TGTGCCAGCAGTTACTCTGCGGGCGGCTTCGAGACCCAGTACTTC.

V gene TRBV9 combines with J gene TRBJ1-2, with D tentatively TRBD1 (5 bases). Germline V gene data show CDR1 as SGDLS and CDR2 as YYNGEE. The CDR3 length is 14 residues. The germline V and J ends were trimmed by 3 bases and 1 base, with 10 bases remaining between them. The CDR3 region is CASSETTDNYGYTF. Written as DNA, the CDR3 is TGTGCCAGCAGCGAAACGACAGATAACTATGGCTACACCTTC.

The chain links TRBV6-2 or TRBV6-3 to TRBJ2-7; 16 bases align to TRBD2. This CDR3 is built from 16 residues. V lost 5 bases, J lost 0 bases, and 1 base stayed unmatched. Germline V gene sequence: CDR1 MNHEY, CDR2 SVGEGT. The CDR3 DNA reads as TGTGCCAGCAGTGGGACTAGCGGGGGGGACTCCTACGAGCAGTACTTC. Residues: CASSGTSGGDSYEQYF.

The chain joins TRBV2 to TRBJ2-7; tentative D call: TRBD1 (7 bases). From germline, CDR1 is SNHLY and CDR2 FYNNEI. The V gene lost 1 base and the J gene lost 4 bases, with 14 bases spanning the gap. The CDR3 is made up of 15 amino acids. The CDR3 region has the DNA TGTGCCAGCAGTGAAGTTAGGGCAGGGGGGTACGAGCAGTACTTC. It encodes CASSEVRAGGYEQYF.

V gene TRBV10-3 combines with J gene TRBJ2-7, with 8 bases that match TRBD2. The junction had 2 bases not matched to a gene; V was cut back by 4 bases and J by 6 bases. This CDR3 spans 12 amino acids. The germline V gene has CDR1 ENHRY and CDR2 SYGVKD. DNA of the CDR3: TGTGCCATCAGTGGGACTAGCTCCGAGCAGTACTTC. Translation gives CAISGTSSEQYF.

In this sample, this clone turned up once. The CDR3 here is CASSSWEGVGELFF. The CDR3 DNA sequence: TGTGCCAGCAGCTCCTGGGAGGGGGTCGGGGAGCTGTTTTTT. This sequence joins TRBV11-3 and TRBJ2-2; maybe TRBD2 (7 bases). Germline assignment: CDR1 SGHNT and CDR2 YENEEA. V was cut by 4 bases and J by 7 bases, with 13 bases left in between. The CDR3 length is 14 residues.

This clone was detected once. The chain carries TRBV2 and TRBJ2-5; D perhaps matches TRBD1 (5 bases). The germline gives CDR1 SNHLY, CDR2 FYNNEI. Trimming took 0 bases from V and 2 from J, leaving 10 bases between them. The CDR3 is 15 residues long. The DNA of the CDR3 is TGTGCCAGCAGTGAAGCATCACAGGTTCAAGAGACCCAGTACTTC. Its translation: CASSEASQVQETQYF.

V and J are TRBV29-1 and TRBJ1-4, with D possibly being TRBD1 (6 bases). Germline loops: CDR1 SQVTM, CDR2 ANQGSEA. V was cut by 3 bases and J by 5 bases, with 10 bases left in between. This CDR3 region has 13 residues. The CDR3 reads CSVDRGGNEKLFF. CDR3 DNA: TGCAGCGTTGACAGGGGTGGAAATGAAAAACTGTTTTTT.